This passage covers 12 T cell receptor beta chains from one sample sequenced in a study of shared clonotypes between healthy human individuals. This table comes from immunoSEQ multiplex PCR, and its TCRdb copy is limited to in-frame clones, with some not included. The sample has roughly 490,000 clones; 79% are singletons. The sequenced sample was PBMCs. The receptors derive from a woman aged 40 to 50 in good health. Some clones in this sample may be carry-over from other donors' samples.

The table lists this clone with a few counts. This chain joins TRBV5-1 and TRBJ2-7; either TRBD1 or TRBD2 may fit D (6 bases each). The CDR3 covers 15 residues. V lost 0 bases to trimming and J lost 4 bases, with 14 bases between them. Looked up from germline, CDR1 is SGHRS and CDR2 is YFSETQ. The CDR3 reads CASSLAVGGKYEQYF. The CDR3 DNA is TGCGCCAGCAGCTTGGCCGTCGGGGGCAAGTACGAGCAGTACTTC.

The chain uses TRBV28 and TRBJ2-3; no definite D call. CDR1 and CDR2 (germline): MDHEN, SYDVKM. Between the trimmed V and J ends, which lost 2 bases and 4 bases, there was a span of 10 bases. The CDR3 extends over 14 amino acids. CDR3: CASSLTQVADTQYF. The CDR3 DNA follows: TGTGCCAGCAGTTTAACTCAGGTCGCAGATACGCAGTATTTT.

This clone was seen repeatedly, ten times or more. This chain uses TRBV27 with TRBJ2-7; D is ambiguous. Per the germline V gene, CDR1 is MNHEY and CDR2 is SMNVEV (reference sequence). This CDR3 spans 13 amino acids. Between the trimmed V and J ends, which lost 2 bases and 13 bases, there was a span of 18 bases. CDR3 loop: CASSLQVAGRSYF. The CDR3 DNA sequence: TGTGCCAGCAGTTTACAAGTCGCTGGACGGTCCTACTTC.

The chain employs TRBV6-6 and TRBJ2-2; D ambiguous. The V gene lost 6 bases and the J gene lost 2 bases, with 10 bases spanning the gap. Looked up from germline, CDR1 is MNHNY and CDR2 is SVGAGI (reference sequence). There are 14 residues in the CDR3. The CDR3 DNA is TGTGCCAGCAGCCCCTCCCCCAACACCGGGGAGCTGTTTTTT. Encoded protein: CASSPSPNTGELFF.

The chain employs TRBV27 and TRBJ1-2, with D possibly TRBD1 on 5 matching bases. The CDR3 spans 15 residues. Germline lookup yields CDR1 MNHEY and CDR2 SMNVEV (reference sequence). The V end was cut by 4 bases, the J end by 2 bases, with 14 bases between. CDR3 sequence (DNA): TGTGCCAGCAGTTCCCCGGGACCGATAAACTATGGCTACACCTTC. This translates into CASSSPGPINYGYTF.

This chain links TRBV19 with TRBJ2-2; 9 bases are shared with TRBD2. The CDR3 covers 16 residues. The germline gives CDR1 LNHDA, CDR2 SQIVND (reference sequence). Unmatched junction bases numbered 5, after V lost 0 bases and J lost 6 bases. CDR3 region: CASSIDEREVSGELFF. DNA of the CDR3: TGTGCCAGTAGTATAGATGAGCGGGAGGTATCCGGGGAGCTGTTTTTT.

This clone was detected once. V is TRBV4-1 and J is TRBJ2-7, with D possibly being TRBD2 (6 bases). The ends were cut back, 3 bases at V and 6 bases at J, with 15 bases in the middle. The V gene's germline CDR1 is MGHRA and CDR2 YSYEKL. This CDR3 spans 14 amino acids. The CDR3: CASSQRVRDFEQYF. For the CDR3, the DNA is TGCGCCAGCAGCCAGAGAGTCCGGGACTTCGAGCAGTACTTC.

V gene TRBV28 combines with J gene TRBJ1-4; tentatively, D is TRBD1 (5 bases). This CDR3 contains 15 residues. V gave up 5 bases and J gave up 3 bases, with 13 bases separating them. The germline CDR1 and CDR2 sequences are MDHEN and SYDVKM. The CDR3 spells CASSSGTPANEKLFF. The CDR3 bases are TGTGCCAGCAGTAGCGGGACCCCTGCTAATGAAAAACTGTTTTTT.

The chain carries TRBV15 and TRBJ2-3; the D call may be TRBD1 or TRBD2 (5 bases each). This CDR3 has 16 amino acids. The V gene's germline CDR1 is LNHNV and CDR2 YYDKDF (reference sequence). Trimming took off 2 bases at V and 6 bases at J, with 18 bases between the two ends. This chain's CDR3 is CATSRSRGAFWDTQYF. The CDR3 coding sequence is TGTGCCACCAGCAGATCTCGGGGCGCTTTTTGGGATACGCAGTATTTT.

The chain carries TRBV21-1 and TRBJ1-3. TRBV21-1 is designated a pseudogene. The CDR3 covers 17 residues. In nucleotides, the CDR3 is TGTGCCAGCAGCAACTCTGGGACGGAGGAGGACGGAAACACCATATATTTT. It specifies CASSNSGTEEDGNTIYF.

In its sample, this clone was seen once. The CDR3 spells CASSITGQGAYEQYF. For the CDR3, the DNA is TGTGCCAGTAGTATTACGGGACAGGGTGCCTACGAGCAGTACTTC. This chain uses TRBV19 with TRBJ2-7, with 9 nucleotides matching TRBD1. The junction had 5 bases not matched to a gene; V was cut back by 3 bases and J by 2 bases. This CDR3 region has 15 residues. The germline gives CDR1 LNHDA, CDR2 SQIVND (reference sequence). Based on the CDR3 plus reference TRBV19 and TRBJ2-7, the full variable domain is DGGITQSPKYLFRKEGQNVTLSCEQNLNHDAMYWYRQDPGQGLRLIYYSQIVNDFQKGDIAEGYSVSREKKESFPLTVTSAQKNPTAFYLCASSITGQGAYEQYFGPGTRLTVT.

The V and J genes are TRBV7-8 and TRBJ2-1; TRBD2 agrees at 7 bases. Germline-derived CDR1 and CDR2 are SGHVS and FQNEAQ. The CDR3 extends over 16 amino acids. V dropped 5 bases and J dropped 6; count of bases not matched to a gene: 13. The CDR3 protein is CASSPWTSRLANEQFF. CDR3 DNA: TGTGCCAGCAGCCCCTGGACTAGTCGGTTGGCCAATGAGCAGTTCTTC.